Sequencing of this T cell receptor (beta chain) was carried out in a study of shared clonotypes between healthy human individuals. Study summary: A couple of women and a few men aged 18 to 49 made up the donors.

The V and J ends lost 1 base and 10 bases respectively, with 13 bases between them. The CDR3 extends over 12 amino acids. Germline loops: CDR1 SQVTM, CDR2 ANQGSEA. Authors' data handling: As immunoSEQ supplied junction-only sequences (without quality scores), filtering differed. Assay used: immunoSEQ multiplex PCR; TCRdb lists only in-frame clones, some missing. The V and J calls and clone size were taken over from that table, and D and trimming were inferred from the DNA. This sample has nearly 1,000,000 clones, with about 80% found just once. A remark on this clone: Its antigen is currently unknown.

Regarding the study as a whole: Genetic and exposure-history diversity was limited by the small donor number. The study generally estimated greater richness for naive than memory subsets.

The specimen sequenced was memory CD4+ T cells sorted from blood. Subset described: CD45RA-negative fraction. This chain uses TRBV29-1 with TRBJ1-2; no reliable D call. The TCR originated in a man between 18 and 35 years old in good health. For the CDR3, the DNA is TGCAGCGTTGAAGGGCCTAGGGCTGTCTACACCTTC. Its translation is CSVEGPRAVYTF.